This TCR beta chain appears in the sequencing data of a study of T cells in localized non-small cell lung cancer. This CDR3 is 14 amino acids long. Per germline, CDR1 WSHSY and CDR2 SAAADI. Germline trimming cut 5 bases from V and 5 bases from J; bases unmatched to any gene: 5. Findings and caveats of the study: Peak T cell clonality was found in uninvolved adjacent lung, exceeding tumor. Among the top 100 tumor clones, a median around 57 appeared in adjacent lung.

Profiling relied on immunoSEQ multiplex PCR, and the TCRdb table lists in-frame clones only, not all of them. This table has about 1,400 clones, around 20% appearing once. Comments on this clone: Antigen: not known.

The sampled adjacent lung lay at least 2 cm from the tumor margin and showed no atypia. Sequenced here: normal lung tissue next to the tumor, sampled before any cancer treatment. V is TRBV10-2 and J is TRBJ2-1, with 8 bases fitting TRBD1. This receptor was taken from a woman aged 35-70 years with stage I lung adenocarcinoma. The CDR3 coding sequence is TGCGCCAGCAGTCAGGGGGCGACCGACAATGAGCAGTTCTTC. This sequence encodes CASSQGATDNEQFF.